Presented here are 8 T cell receptor beta chains from one specimen sequenced in a study of persistence of HIV-infected CD4 T cells. No antigen has been assigned to these receptors. Anti-CD3/anti-CD28 beads served as a nonspecific positive control stimulus. Sorting selected CD4+ T cells upregulating both CD40 ligand and CD69. The immunoSEQ assay was version 4, run in survey mode. Sequenced by immunoSEQ multiplex PCR; TCRdb stores in-frame clones only, minus some. The data contain about 46,000 clones, approximately 90% of them seen just once; the ten biggest clones take up 2.5% to 4%. The sample in question was CD4+ T cells sorted from PBMCs after roughly 17-hour stimulation, obtained from a patient who received antiretroviral therapy. The receptors derive from an adult woman with HIV who was CMV-seropositive.

This clone has only one observation. The chain carries TRBV11-1 and TRBJ2-3; 8 positions agree with TRBD2. The length of the CDR3 is 14 residues. CDR1 SGHAT and CDR2 FQDESV come from the germline V gene (reference sequence). V shed 8 bases and J 1 base; nucleotides not matched to a gene: 5. The CDR3 nucleotides read TGTGCCAGCTCAACTAGCGGTGGCACAGATACGCAGTATTTT. Its protein product is CASSTSGGTDTQYF. Combining the CDR3 with reference TRBV11-1 and TRBJ2-3 gives the whole variable domain EAEVAQSPRYKITEKSQAVAFWCDPISGHATLYWYRQILGQGPELLVQFQDESVVDDSQLPKDRFSAERLKGVDSTLKIQPAELGDSAMYLCASSTSGGTDTQYFGPGTRLTVL.

CDR3 sequence (DNA): TGCGCCAGCAGCTTTAACACCGGAGGGTTGGAGACCCAGTACTTC. This encodes CASSFNTGGLETQYF. This chain connects TRBV5-1 to TRBJ2-5, with a tentative D call TRBD2 (6 bases). Trimming took 2 bases from V and 5 from J, leaving 16 bases between them. Germline CDR1 is SGHRS and CDR2 is YFSETQ. This CDR3 is built from 15 residues.

This chain links TRBV5-8 with TRBJ2-2; TRBD1 matches 8 bases. V was pared by 3 bases and J by 6 bases, with 7 bases of the junction left unmatched. Per germline, CDR1 SGHTS and CDR2 YDEGEE. CDR3 length: 15 amino acids. The CDR3 DNA follows: TGTGCCAGCAGCTGGACAGGGCGAATGGCCGGGGAGCTGTTTTTT. Residues: CASSWTGRMAGELFF.

The rearrangement joins TRBV19 to TRBJ1-2, with 7 bases that match TRBD1. Germline trimming cut 4 bases from V and 5 bases from J; bases unmatched to any gene: 7. Germline V gene data show CDR1 as LNHDA and CDR2 as SQIVND (reference sequence). CDR3 length: 14 residues. CDR3 sequence (DNA): TGTGCCAGTAGTAACCGGGACAGACTTTATGGCTACACCTTC. Its protein product is CASSNRDRLYGYTF.

V usage is TRBV9 and J usage is TRBJ2-5; D gene uncertain. The CDR3 has 14 amino acids. The V end was cut by 4 bases, the J end by 2 bases, with 12 bases between. In germline, CDR1 is SGDLS, CDR2 YYNGEE. DNA for the CDR3: TGTGCCAGCAGCCCCCGCGCAGCACAAGAGACCCAGTACTTC. As protein: CASSPRAAQETQYF.

The table lists this clone with a few counts. V usage is TRBV7-3 and J usage is TRBJ1-6; no reliable D call. Trimming took off 2 bases at V and 8 bases at J, with 10 bases between the two ends. The CDR3 has 14 amino acids. Per germline, CDR1 SGHTA and CDR2 FQGTGA. This CDR3 reads CASSLGDGDSPLHF. CDR3 sequence (DNA): TGTGCCAGCAGCTTAGGTGACGGGGATTCACCCCTCCACTTT.

The chain combines TRBV7-2 with TRBJ2-1; 10 bases fit TRBD2. This CDR3 comprises 15 residues. J lost 7 bases, V lost 5 bases, and 8 bases had no gene match. Germline lookup yields CDR1 SGHTA and CDR2 FQGNSA. The CDR3 reads CASSPLVAGGNEQFF. The CDR3 coding sequence is TGTGCCAGCAGCCCACTGGTAGCGGGGGGTAATGAGCAGTTCTTC.

The rearrangement uses TRBV29-1 and TRBJ1-2; maybe TRBD1 (5 bases). V lost 7 bases, J lost 6 bases, and 15 bases lay in between. The CDR3 is made up of 12 amino acids. Germline values: CDR1 SQVTM, CDR2 ANQGSEA. The CDR3 nucleotides read TGCAGCGCCACCCCCGGGGACCATGGCTACACCTTC. This encodes CSATPGDHGYTF. The whole variable domain, filled in from reference TRBV29-1 and TRBJ1-2, reads SAVISQKPSRDICQRGTSLTIQCQVDSQVTMMFWYRQQPGQSLTLIATANQGSEATYESGFVIDKFPISRPNLTFSTLTVSNMSPEDSSIYLCSATPGDHGYTFGSGTRLTVV.